These 2 T cell receptor beta chains share one sample of origin, sequenced in a study of shared clonotypes between healthy human individuals. Clones were sequenced by immunoSEQ multiplex PCR, and TCRdb holds only the in-frame ones, with some missing. The sample contains over 1.4 million clones, more than 95% of which appear only once. Sample: naive CD4+ T cells sorted from blood. Subset given: CD45RA+ positively selected. These receptors were taken from a man under 40 in good health.

Notes on this clone: In the same sample, other DNA sequences code for this CDR3. This rearrangement joins TRBV2 to TRBJ2-7; D not resolved. Germline values: CDR1 SNHLY, CDR2 FYNNEI. The V and J ends lost 0 bases and 2 bases respectively, with 5 bases between them. There are 13 residues in the CDR3. The CDR3 loop is CASSEAGTYEQYF. The CDR3 DNA is TGTGCCAGCAGTGAAGCTGGCACCTACGAGCAGTACTTC.

The V and J genes are TRBV6-4 and TRBJ2-1; D is uncertain. This CDR3 is built from 14 residues. Trimming pared 5 bases from V and 0 bases from J, leaving 8 bases between. Germline V gene data show CDR1 as MRHNA and CDR2 as SNTAGT. In DNA form, the CDR3 reads TGTGCCAGCAGTTCGGCTAGCTCCTACAATGAGCAGTTCTTC. Protein product: CASSSASSYNEQFF.